This TCR beta chain is from a study of CD8+ T cells in alopecia areata. Following RNA extraction, reverse transcription yielded cDNA that acted as the sequencing template. Data came from immunoSEQ multiplex PCR; TCRdb stores just in-frame clones and leaves some out. The sample has approximately 150,000 clones; around 47% are singletons. V lost 1 base and J lost 5, with 11 bases in between. CDR1 and CDR2 from the germline V gene are SQVTM and ANQGSEA. There are 13 residues in the CDR3. Material: CD4+ T cells sorted from blood. This clonotype was sampled from a human donor with alopecia areata. V usage is TRBV29-1 and J usage is TRBJ1-1, with TRBD1 as a possible D gene (6 bases). CDR3 region: CSVEGTGRTEAFF. In DNA, the CDR3 is TGCAGCGTTGAAGGAACAGGGAGGACTGAAGCTTTCTTT.